This is a list of T cell receptor beta chains from one sample in a study of Graves' ophthalmopathy and Graves' hyperthyroidism. TCRdb passed the multiplex PCR reads through MiXCR, listing each CDR3 protein once. Of roughly 1.1 million distinct CDR3 sequences in the sample, roughly 35% were seen once. Material for sequencing was peripheral blood or thyroid tissue (not recorded which). All receptors come from an adult man with Graves' hyperthyroidism. The CDR3 runs from the conserved cysteine through the conserved F or W. The D gene is left open where the match is weak. A clone size is listed for some rows: how often the clone was seen (once, few, many), or a class if it is expanded.

clone size: NA; J gene: TRBJ1-2; D gene: NA; V gene: TRBV10-3; CDR3 DNA: TGTGCCATCAGTTTGGCAGGCGCTAACTATGGCTACACCTTC; CDR3 protein: CAISLAGANYGYTF
clone size: NA; J gene: TRBJ1-1; D gene: NA; V gene: TRBV10-3; CDR3 DNA: TGTGCCAGCAGTGAGTCACAGGGGAACACTGAAGCTTTCTTT; CDR3 protein: CASSESQGNTEAFF
clone size: once; J gene: TRBJ1-3; D gene: NA; V gene: TRBV10-3; CDR3 DNA: TGTGCCATAAAACCGGGAAACACCATATATTTT; CDR3 protein: CAIKPGNTIYF
clone size: many; J gene: TRBJ1-5; D gene: NA; V gene: TRBV6-5; CDR3 DNA: TGTGCCAGCAGTGAAGCTTTGGTCAATCAGCCCCAGCATTTT; CDR3 protein: CASSEALVNQPQHF
clone size: NA; J gene: TRBJ2-7; D gene: NA; V gene: TRBV10-3; CDR3 DNA: TGTGCCAACAGTCGGGACGCCAAATCCTACGAGCAGTACTTC; CDR3 protein: CANSRDAKSYEQYF
clone size: NA; J gene: TRBJ1-2; D gene: TRBD1; V gene: TRBV25-1; CDR3 DNA: TGTGCCAGCAGTGAATACGGGACAGGGACTCGGGGCTACACCTTC; CDR3 protein: CASSEYGTGTRGYTF
clone size: NA; J gene: TRBJ1-1; D gene: NA; V gene: TRBV10-3; CDR3 DNA: TGTGCCAGCAGGCGGACAGAAACCAACACTGAAGCTTTCTTT; CDR3 protein: CASRRTETNTEAFF
clone size: NA; J gene: TRBJ1-5; D gene: TRBD1; V gene: TRBV10-3; CDR3 DNA: TGTGCCAGCGGGACAGGGGGTTGGAATCAGCCCCAGCATTTT; CDR3 protein: CASGTGGWNQPQHF
clone size: many; J gene: TRBJ2-5; D gene: NA; V gene: TRBV29-1; CDR3 DNA: TGCAGCTTTAGAGGATTCGTCGAGACCCAGTACTTC; CDR3 protein: CSFRGFVETQYF
clone size: few; J gene: TRBJ1-4; D gene: NA; V gene: TRBV4-3; CDR3 DNA: TGCGCCAGCAGCCAAGTCGGTCGTGGTGAAAAACTGTTTTTT; CDR3 protein: CASSQVGRGEKLFF
clone size: NA; J gene: TRBJ2-2; D gene: TRBD2; V gene: TRBV2; CDR3 DNA: TGTGCCAGCAGCACGACTAGCGGGAGGGCCCTCGCCACCGGGGAGCTGTTTTTT; CDR3 protein: CASSTTSGRALATGELFF
clone size: few; J gene: TRBJ2-2; D gene: NA; V gene: TRBV20-1; CDR3 DNA: TGCAGTGCTAGAGATGAGGATGGACTCGACACCGGGGAGCTGTTTTTT; CDR3 protein: CSARDEDGLDTGELFF
clone size: many; J gene: TRBJ2-5; D gene: TRBD2; V gene: TRBV5-1; CDR3 DNA: TGCGCCAGCAGCCAGACGGATGGGACTAGTTGGGGGACCCAGTACTTC; CDR3 protein: CASSQTDGTSWGTQYF
clone size: NA; J gene: TRBJ1-1; D gene: NA; V gene: TRBV7-9; CDR3 DNA: TGTGCCAGCAGCTTAAAGGGGGGCCAGGGAGAAGCTTTCTTT; CDR3 protein: CASSLKGGQGEAFF
clone size: NA; J gene: TRBJ2-3; D gene: NA; V gene: TRBV10-3; CDR3 DNA: TGTGCCATCAGTGCCCTTCAGACTGGAGCCACAGATACGCAGTATTTT; CDR3 protein: CAISALQTGATDTQYF
clone size: NA; J gene: TRBJ1-1; D gene: TRBD1; V gene: TRBV6-6; CDR3 DNA: TGTGCCAGCAGGAATGGACAGGGGGCAGGCAGCGTTGAAGCTTTCTTT; CDR3 protein: CASRNGQGAGSVEAFF
clone size: NA; J gene: TRBJ2-5; D gene: TRBD2; V gene: TRBV5-1; CDR3 DNA: TGCGCCAGCAGCTTAGGTGTACTAGCGGACCAAGAGACCCAGTACTTC; CDR3 protein: CASSLGVLADQETQYF
clone size: many; J gene: TRBJ1-4; D gene: NA; V gene: TRBV6-5; CDR3 DNA: TGTGCCAGCAGCCCGACTTGGGGACTTAATGAAAAACTGTTTTTT; CDR3 protein: CASSPTWGLNEKLFF
clone size: few; J gene: TRBJ2-5; D gene: NA; V gene: TRBV6-6; CDR3 DNA: TGTGCCAGCAGTTACTCCCCCCCGGCGGTCTTCCAAGAGACCCAGTACTTC; CDR3 protein: CASSYSPPAVFQETQYF
clone size: few; J gene: TRBJ1-2; D gene: TRBD1; V gene: TRBV7-9; CDR3 DNA: TGTGCCAGCAGCTTTATCTACGGGACAGGGGGCCGGGACTATGGCTACACCTTC; CDR3 protein: CASSFIYGTGGRDYGYTF
clone size: few; J gene: TRBJ2-7; D gene: TRBD2; V gene: TRBV7-9; CDR3 DNA: TGTGCCAGCAGCCCGACTAGCGGGAGATATTCCTACGAGCAGTACTTC; CDR3 protein: CASSPTSGRYSYEQYF
clone size: few; J gene: TRBJ1-1; D gene: NA; V gene: TRBV7-9; CDR3 DNA: TGTGCCAGCAGGCGTACAGGGAATCCTGAAGCTTTCTTT; CDR3 protein: CASRRTGNPEAFF
clone size: few; J gene: TRBJ1-6; D gene: NA; V gene: TRBV12-3/TRBV12-4; CDR3 DNA: TGTGCCAGCAGTTTTAGACAGAATAATTCACCCCTCCACTTT; CDR3 protein: CASSFRQNNSPLHF
clone size: many; J gene: TRBJ1-1; D gene: NA; V gene: TRBV7-9; CDR3 DNA: TGTGCCAGCAGCTTGCTGGAAGGGAACACTGAAGCTTTCTTT; CDR3 protein: CASSLLEGNTEAFF
clone size: NA; J gene: TRBJ2-2; D gene: NA; V gene: TRBV7-2; CDR3 DNA: TGCGTCAGCAGCCAAGACCTTGTGGACAGTAACACCGGGGAGCTGTTTTTT; CDR3 protein: CVSSQDLVDSNTGELFF
clone size: many; J gene: TRBJ1-5; D gene: NA; V gene: TRBV28; CDR3 DNA: TGTGCCAGCAATGCCCTAGGGGGCAATCAGCCCCAGCATTTT; CDR3 protein: CASNALGGNQPQHF
clone size: many; J gene: TRBJ2-7; D gene: NA; V gene: TRBV20-1; CDR3 DNA: TGCAGCGCCCGGGACGGAGCCTACGAGCAGTACTTC; CDR3 protein: CSARDGAYEQYF
clone size: few; J gene: TRBJ2-5; D gene: NA; V gene: TRBV20-1; CDR3 DNA: TGCAGTGCTAGAGAGGACCGAGGAGAGACCCAGTACTTC; CDR3 protein: CSAREDRGETQYF
clone size: many; J gene: TRBJ2-7; D gene: NA; V gene: TRBV7-9; CDR3 DNA: TGTGCCAGCAGCGCAGGGCAGGGTTTTTTCTACGAGCAGTACTTC; CDR3 protein: CASSAGQGFFYEQYF